Below, 5 T cell receptor beta chains from the same sample are listed, as sequenced in a study of blood T cell repertoires in COVID-19. Using immunoSEQ multiplex PCR, the repertoire was profiled, and TCRdb retains in-frame clones only, with some absent. The sample yields some 160,000 clones, around 91% seen once. Sequencing was performed on peripheral blood. Receptor source: a woman aged 60-75 years with active COVID-19.

The rearrangement uses TRBV7-9 and TRBJ1-1, with 10 bases identical to TRBD1. CDR1 and CDR2 (germline): SEHNR, FQNEAQ (reference sequence). This CDR3 is built from 16 residues. The V gene end was trimmed by 5 bases and the J gene end by 0 bases; junction bases not matched to a gene: 6. CDR3 sequence (DNA): TGTGCCAGCAGCCCAGACAGGGGGCTGATGAACACTGAAGCTTTCTTT. It specifies CASSPDRGLMNTEAFF.

The chain employs TRBV18 and TRBJ2-3; D is ambiguous. The CDR3 length is 14 residues. Germline V CDR1 and CDR2: KGHSH, LQKENI. Trimming removed 6 bases at V and 1 base at J, with 11 bases between. The DNA for the CDR3 is TGTGCCAGCTCGCTCGGTCCGGGCACAGATACGCAGTATTTT. Amino acids: CASSLGPGTDTQYF. The complete variable domain, with remaining parts taken from reference TRBV18 and TRBJ2-3, reads NAGVMQNPRHLVRRRGQEARLRCSPMKGHSHVYWYRQLPEEGLKFMVYLQKENIIDESGMPKERFSAEFPKEGPSILRIQQVVRGDSAAYFCASSLGPGTDTQYFGPGTRLTVL.

The chain carries TRBV7-9 and TRBJ2-3, with 10 bases lining up with TRBD1. The V gene's germline CDR1 is SEHNR and CDR2 FQNEAQ (reference sequence). The trim removed 1 base at V and 4 bases at J, leaving 5 bases unmatched. The CDR3 consists of 16 residues. The CDR3 reads CASSLVTGGVPDTQYF. In nucleotides, the CDR3 is TGTGCCAGCAGCTTAGTGACAGGGGGCGTACCAGATACGCAGTATTTT.

This chain links TRBV28 with TRBJ2-7, with a possible D match to TRBD2 (6 bases). The V and J ends lost 5 bases and 3 bases respectively, with 26 bases between them. The CDR3 consists of 18 residues. Germline loops: CDR1 MDHEN, CDR2 SYDVKM. DNA of the CDR3: TGTGCCAGCAGTGGTCAAACGCGGGATACCGTCCTGCACTACGAGCAGTACTTC. This codes for CASSGQTRDTVLHYEQYF.

This rearrangement joins TRBV28 to TRBJ2-5, with 9 bases lining up with TRBD1. The CDR3 is made up of 15 amino acids. Germline lookup yields CDR1 MDHEN and CDR2 SYDVKM. The ends lost 0 bases at V and 3 bases at J; junction bases unmatched: 2. The CDR3 here is CASSLWGTGKETQYF. The CDR3 DNA reads as TGTGCCAGCAGTTTATGGGGGACAGGGAAAGAGACCCAGTACTTC.